A single sample gave rise to the 23 T cell receptor beta chains below, sequenced in a study of T cell responses to AZD1222 COVID-19 vaccine. Some clones are missing from TCRdb's copy, which holds only in-frame ones; the method was immunoSEQ multiplex PCR. The sample contains about 160,000 clones, 85% to 90% of which appear only once. This sample comprised peripheral blood, obtained 28 days after the second AZD1222 dose. Receptors were obtained from an adult who received the AZD1222 COVID-19 vaccine.

The chain carries TRBV2 and TRBJ1-2; 8 bases line up with TRBD1. Germline CDR1 reads SNHLY; CDR2 reads FYNNEI. Germline trimming cut 0 bases from V and 7 bases from J; bases unmatched to any gene: 10. The CDR3 is 16 amino acids. The CDR3 spells CASSEALRTGRPGYTF. The CDR3 DNA follows: TGTGCCAGCAGTGAAGCGCTTAGGACAGGGAGGCCTGGCTACACCTTC.

This clone was detected once. The chain is built from TRBV19 and TRBJ1-3; D gene unclear. CDR1 and CDR2 from the germline V gene are LNHDA and SQIVND (reference sequence). The CDR3 runs to 16 residues. V was clipped by 3 bases and J by 3 bases, with 15 bases between them. The CDR3 protein is CASSMVFSAHGNTIYF. The CDR3 DNA reads as TGTGCCAGTAGTATGGTCTTCTCAGCCCATGGAAACACCATATATTTT.

This chain joins TRBV19 and TRBJ1-5; a possible D gene is TRBD1 (6 bases). V was trimmed by 3 bases and J by 7 bases, leaving 13 bases between them. Germline V gene lookup returns CDR1 LNHDA and CDR2 SQIVND (reference sequence). This CDR3 contains 14 residues. CDR3 in DNA: TGTGCCAGTAGTATCGGGGGCTTAGGGCAGCCCCAGCATTTT. Translating gives CASSIGGLGQPQHF.

The genes are TRBV6-2 or TRBV6-3 and TRBJ2-1; perhaps TRBD1 as D (6 bases). The CDR3 totals 16 residues. V was trimmed by 2 bases and J by 6 bases, leaving 17 bases between them. The germline V gene encodes CDR1 MNHEY and CDR2 SVGEGT. This chain's CDR3 is CASSYDRMVGGNEQFF. The CDR3 DNA reads TGTGCCAGCAGTTACGACCGAATGGTAGGGGGCAATGAGCAGTTCTTC.

This clone showed up just once. This chain connects TRBV5-1 to TRBJ1-2; D gene uncertain. V lost 4 bases, J lost 8 bases, and 21 bases lay in between. The CDR3 has 15 residues. From germline, CDR1 is SGHRS and CDR2 YFSETQ. The DNA for the CDR3 is TGCGCCAGCAGCCGGGAGCGGTCCTCTGTGGGCGGCTACACCTTC. Translating gives CASSRERSSVGGYTF.

J is TRBJ2-1 and V is TRBV7-8; a weak D match, TRBD2 (6 bases). Looked up from germline, CDR1 is SGHVS and CDR2 is FQNEAQ. The CDR3 totals 15 residues. Trimming stripped 10 bases from V and 5 bases from J, with 21 bases between. The CDR3 sequence is CATMRLGGVNNEQFF. The DNA of the CDR3 is TGTGCCACCATGCGCCTAGGCGGGGTGAACAATGAGCAGTTCTTC. Full variable domain (outside the CDR3, taken from reference TRBV7-8 and TRBJ2-1): GAGVSQSPRYKVAKRGQDVALRCDPISGHVSLFWYQQALGQGPEFLTYFQNEAQLDKSGLPSDRFFAERPEGSVSTLKIQRTQQEDSAVYLCATMRLGGVNNEQFFGPGTRLTVL.

The chain couples TRBV2 to TRBJ1-2; 7 bases fit TRBD1. Trimming at V came to 0 bases and at J to 2 bases, leaving 0 bases not matched to a gene. Germline V gives CDR1 SNHLY, CDR2 FYNNEI. The CDR3 extends over 14 amino acids. The CDR3 nucleotides read TGTGCCAGCAGTGAAGCGGGACAGAACTATGGCTACACCTTC. Its protein product is CASSEAGQNYGYTF.

The chain recombines TRBV6-1 with TRBJ1-5; D gene unclear. Germline V gives CDR1 MNHNS, CDR2 SASEGT. V lost 2 bases and J 7 bases, leaving 9 bases between the germline ends. The CDR3 runs to 13 residues. CDR3 protein: CASSERGSQPQHF. In DNA, the CDR3 is TGTGCCAGCAGTGAACGCGGGAGCCAGCCCCAGCATTTT.

This CDR3 reads CASSLGQDNEQFF. CDR3 DNA: TGTGCCAGCAGCCTCGGACAGGACAATGAGCAGTTCTTC. This chain joins TRBV7-9 and TRBJ2-1; 7 bases map to TRBD1. The V and J ends lost 5 bases and 5 bases, in that order; junction bases with no gene match: 3. The V gene's germline CDR1 is SEHNR and CDR2 FQNEAQ (reference sequence). The CDR3 runs 13 residues.

This clone was counted a single time. The gene calls are TRBV4-3 and TRBJ1-2; D is unclear. CDR3 length: 15 residues. V was shortened by 0 bases and J by 2 bases, with 10 bases between the two germline ends. Germline loops: CDR1 LGHNA, CDR2 YSLEER. CDR3 sequence reads: CASSQDRGSNYGYTF. CDR3 DNA sequence: TGCGCCAGCAGCCAAGATCGTGGATCAAACTATGGCTACACCTTC.

The chain employs TRBV21-1 and TRBJ1-1. TRBV21-1 is classified as a pseudogene. This CDR3 spans 12 amino acids. Here the CDR3 reads CASMEGRTEAFF. The CDR3 DNA follows: TGTGCCAGCATGGAGGGTCGCACTGAAGCTTTCTTT.

The chain recombines TRBV7-6 with TRBJ2-7; either TRBD1 or TRBD2 may fit D (6 bases each). V was cut by 1 base and J by 4 bases, with 14 bases left in between. The CDR3 loop spans 15 amino acids. Germline CDR1 and CDR2: SGHVS and FNYEAQ. The CDR3 here is CASSLEQGGPYEQYF. DNA of the CDR3: TGTGCCAGCAGCTTAGAACAGGGAGGACCTTACGAGCAGTACTTC.

The J gene is TRBJ1-2, the V gene TRBV1. TRBV1 is a listed pseudogene. The CDR3 consists of 16 residues. The chain's CDR3 is CTSSQDLSGPRYGYTF. The DNA for the CDR3 is TGCACCAGCAGCCAAGATCTTTCGGGACCGCGCTATGGCTACACCTTC.

J is TRBJ1-4 and V is TRBV5-6, with D uncertain. Germline V gene sequence: CDR1 SGHDT, CDR2 YYEEEE. The CDR3 is 14 amino acids. With 6 bases removed from V and 4 bases from J, the gap between germline ends came to 13 bases. CDR3 sequence reads: CASNLPGDNEKLFF. The CDR3 DNA sequence: TGTGCCAGCAACCTCCCGGGCGATAATGAAAAACTGTTTTTT.

The table lists this clone with a count of one. The gene calls are TRBV7-9 and TRBJ1-1, with TRBD1 matching over 10 bases. Germline V gene data show CDR1 as SEHNR and CDR2 as FQNEAQ (reference sequence). The CDR3 runs 15 residues. The ends lost 5 bases at V and 4 bases at J; junction bases unmatched: 7. The CDR3 DNA is TGTGCCAGCAGCAGAGACAGGGGGCTGGTCACTGAAGCTTTCTTT. Its protein is CASSRDRGLVTEAFF. Looking up the rest from reference TRBV7-9 and TRBJ1-1 gives the full variable domain: DTGVSQNPRHKITKRGQNVTFRCDPISEHNRLYWYRQTLGQGPEFLTYFQNEAQLEKSRLLSDRFSAERPKGSFSTLEIQRTEQGDSAMYLCASSRDRGLVTEAFFGQGTRLTVV.

The rearrangement joins TRBV6-4 to TRBJ1-6, with D possibly being TRBD1 (5 bases). V was trimmed by 2 bases and J by 9 bases, leaving 11 bases between them. CDR3 length equals 14 residues. The germline CDR1 and CDR2 sequences are MRHNA and SNTAGT. CDR3 sequence (DNA): TGTGCCAGCAGTGACCCAACTCAGGGTTCACCCCTCCACTTT. Translation gives CASSDPTQGSPLHF.

The chain carries TRBV27 and TRBJ2-5, with TRBD2 matching over 11 bases. The V and J ends lost 6 bases and 3 bases, in that order; junction bases with no gene match: 12. Germline CDR1 is MNHEY and CDR2 is SMNVEV (reference sequence). The CDR3 runs 17 residues. CDR3 nucleotides: TGTGCCAGCAGGCCCCTTAGCGGGGGGGACATCAAAGAGACCCAGTACTTC. Protein: CASRPLSGGDIKETQYF.

The rearrangement links TRBV7-6 to TRBJ2-6, with no clear D. V was clipped by 5 bases and J by 1 base, with 9 bases between them. CDR1 and CDR2 from the germline V gene are SGHVS and FNYEAQ. CDR3 length equals 15 residues. In DNA form, the CDR3 reads TGTGCCAGCAGCCGAACCAATTCTGGGGCCAACGTCCTGACTTTC. Its protein product is CASSRTNSGANVLTF.

In its sample, this clone was seen once. V is TRBV5-6 and J is TRBJ1-1; D gene ambiguous. The CDR3 contains 13 residues. CDR1 and CDR2 (germline): SGHDT, YYEEEE. With 4 bases removed from V and 1 base from J, the gap between germline ends came to 8 bases. The CDR3 sequence: CASSRAGNTEAFF. The CDR3 DNA reads TGTGCCAGCAGCCGCGCGGGGAACACTGAAGCTTTCTTT.

The chain joins TRBV5-6 to TRBJ1-6, with a weak D call TRBD1 (5 bases). Trimming took 4 bases from V and 14 from J, leaving 19 bases between them. The CDR3 runs to 14 residues. The germline CDR1 and CDR2 sequences are SGHDT and YYEEEE. For the CDR3, the DNA is TGTGCCAGCAGCGTGGACACCCTGGTGAATTCCCTCCACTTT. As protein: CASSVDTLVNSLHF.

The V call is TRBV14, the J call TRBJ2-7; D is ambiguous. V shed 4 bases and J shed 0 bases, with 7 bases lying between them. This CDR3 region has 13 residues. Germline CDR1 reads SGHDN; CDR2 reads FVKESK. Here the CDR3 DNA reads TGTGCCAGCAGCCGGTCCCCCTCCTACGAGCAGTACTTC. Translating gives CASSRSPSYEQYF. Variable domain in full (rest from reference TRBV14 and TRBJ2-7): EAGVTQFPSHSVIEKGQTVTLRCDPISGHDNLYWYRRVMGKEIKFLLHFVKESKQDESGMPNNRFLAERTGGTYSTLKVQPAELEDSGVYFCASSRSPSYEQYFGPGTRLTVT.

This chain links TRBV3-1 (or the pseudogene TRBV3-2) with TRBJ2-7; weak D call: TRBD2 (6 bases). CDR1 and CDR2 from the germline V gene are LGHDT and YNNKEL (reference sequence). The CDR3 extends over 14 amino acids. Between the trimmed V and J ends, which lost 8 bases and 3 bases, there was a span of 17 bases. CDR3 region: CASSEGGIIYEQYF. The CDR3 DNA reads TGTGCCAGCTCGGAGGGTGGGATAATCTACGAGCAGTACTTC.

V and J are TRBV6-1 and TRBJ1-1; a possible D gene is TRBD1 (6 bases). There are 15 residues in the CDR3. Germline V gene sequence: CDR1 MNHNS, CDR2 SASEGT. V lost 3 bases and J 10 bases, leaving 21 bases between the germline ends. The CDR3 nucleotides are TGTGCCAGCAGTGACCCCGGGACACCCCTCCGGGGAGCTTTCTTT. Translation gives CASSDPGTPLRGAFF.